This T cell receptor (beta chain) emerged from a study of cytomegalovirus exposure and HLA in healthy donors. This clone appeared once. Its target is unknown. The PCR employed 60 Vbeta primers together with 13 Jbeta primers. The method was immunoSEQ multiplex PCR; TCRdb's version includes in-frame clones alone and lacks a portion of them. Counted here are 110,000 to 150,000 clones, about 82% occurring once; the ten biggest clones make up less than 4%. Overall study findings and caveats: Being productive about 87% or about 30% of the time was typical of most TCR beta V segments in an earlier analysis. Later analysis found that TCR beta chains associated with HLA were more clonally expanded than other, equally common chains. In vitro assays verified that a few CMV-associated chains recognized CMV antigens specifically.

The length of the CDR3 is 21 residues. Germline CDR1 and CDR2: MDHEN and SYDVKM. Trimming at V came to 7 bases and at J to 1 base, leaving 20 bases not matched to a gene. The TCR comes from a male donor in good health and CMV-seronegative. The specimen was PBMCs. V is TRBV28 and J is TRBJ2-7; 15 bases agree with TRBD2. The CDR3 DNA reads as TGTGCCAGCACTCAGGGGAATGAGGGACTAGCGGGAGGTTCGAAATCCTACGAGCAGTACTTC. Translating it yields CASTQGNEGLAGGSKSYEQYF.